This T cell receptor (beta chain) was sequenced during a study of Ad26.COV2.S vaccination and SARS-CoV-2 variants. Across the study: Among those in the COV1001 Ad26.COV2.S trial arm was the donor. Intramuscularly, Ad26.COV2.S was given either once or twice, 56 days apart. Study findings and constraints: Breadth of non-spike TCRs did not differ between vaccinees and placebo recipients.

As for this clone: What it binds is not known.

The treatment here: roughly 20 received Ad26.COV2.S at low or high dose, single or two shots; about 5 received placebo; per-sample allocation not given. Sampling took place 63 days after the first vaccine or placebo injection. An Ad26 vector was used to express Wuhan-strain SARS-CoV-2 spike as the vaccine. The V end was cut by 6 bases, the J end by 2 bases, with 16 bases between. The CDR3 is 16 residues long. Germline V gene data show CDR1 as SEHNR and CDR2 as FQNEAQ (reference sequence). The protocol was immunoSEQ multiplex PCR, while the TCRdb copy is restricted to in-frame clones and leaves out a portion. The repertoire holds approximately 460,000 clones, with 89% as singletons.

The rearrangement links TRBV7-9 to TRBJ2-2; tentatively, D is TRBD1 or TRBD2 (5 bases each). The sequence was obtained from a person between 18 and 65 years old who received the Ad26.COV2.S COVID-19 vaccine or a placebo. The input for sequencing was peripheral blood, taken in a trial of Ad26.COV2.S vaccine versus placebo. CDR3 region: CASRLRGSANTGELFF. DNA for the CDR3: TGTGCCAGCAGACTGAGGGGTAGCGCAAACACCGGGGAGCTGTTTTTT.